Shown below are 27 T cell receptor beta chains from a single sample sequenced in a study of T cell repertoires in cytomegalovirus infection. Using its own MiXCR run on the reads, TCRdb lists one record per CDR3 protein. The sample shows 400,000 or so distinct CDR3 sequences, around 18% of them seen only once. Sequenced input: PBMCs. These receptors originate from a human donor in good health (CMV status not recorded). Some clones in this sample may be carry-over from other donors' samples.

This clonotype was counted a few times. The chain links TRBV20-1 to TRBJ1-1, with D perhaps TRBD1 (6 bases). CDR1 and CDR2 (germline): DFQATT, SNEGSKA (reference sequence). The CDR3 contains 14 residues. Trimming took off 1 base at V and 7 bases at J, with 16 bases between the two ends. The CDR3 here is CSARAAGDRYEAFF. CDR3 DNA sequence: TGCAGTGCTAGAGCGGCAGGGGACCGCTATGAAGCTTTCTTT.

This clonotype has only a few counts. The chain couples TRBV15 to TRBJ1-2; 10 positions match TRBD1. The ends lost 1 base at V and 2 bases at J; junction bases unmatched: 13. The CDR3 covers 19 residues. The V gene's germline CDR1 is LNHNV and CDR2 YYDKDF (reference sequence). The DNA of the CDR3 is TGTGCCACCAGCAGAGGGACAGGGGGAATGTTGGGGGTCAACTATGGCTACACCTTC. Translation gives CATSRGTGGMLGVNYGYTF. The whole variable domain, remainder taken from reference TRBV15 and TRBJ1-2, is DAMVIQNPRYQVTQFGKPVTLSCSQTLNHNVMYWYQQKSSQAPKLLFHYYDKDFNNEADTPDNFQSRRPNTSFCFLDIRSPGLGDTAMYLCATSRGTGGMLGVNYGYTFGSGTRLTVV.

The CDR3 nucleotides are TGCAGTGCTAGTTCTTGGAATGAGCAGTTCTTC. Amino acid sequence: CSASSWNEQFF. The genes are TRBV20-1 and TRBJ2-1; D unresolved. Germline V CDR1 and CDR2: DFQATT, SNEGSKA (reference sequence). This CDR3 is built from 11 residues. The V end was cut by 3 bases, the J end by 7 bases, with 7 bases between.

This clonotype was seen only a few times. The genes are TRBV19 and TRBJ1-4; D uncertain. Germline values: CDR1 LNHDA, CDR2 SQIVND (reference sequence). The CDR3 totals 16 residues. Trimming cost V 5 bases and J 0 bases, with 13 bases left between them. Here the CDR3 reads CASSELAAPTNEKLFF. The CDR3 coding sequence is TGTGCCAGTAGTGAGTTGGCGGCACCAACTAATGAAAAACTGTTTTTT.

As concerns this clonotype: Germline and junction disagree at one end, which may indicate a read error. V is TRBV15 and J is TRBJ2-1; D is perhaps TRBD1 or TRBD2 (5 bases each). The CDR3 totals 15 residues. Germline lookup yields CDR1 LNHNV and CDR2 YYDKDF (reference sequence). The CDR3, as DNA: TGTGCCTCCAGCAGAGATATGGGGGAGTGGAATGAGCAGTTCTTC. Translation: CASSRDMGEWNEQFF.

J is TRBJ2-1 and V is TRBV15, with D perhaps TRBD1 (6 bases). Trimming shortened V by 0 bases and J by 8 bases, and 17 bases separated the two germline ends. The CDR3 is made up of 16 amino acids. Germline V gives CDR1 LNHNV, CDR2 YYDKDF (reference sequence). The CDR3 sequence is CATSRDLTGTTHEQFF. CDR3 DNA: TGTGCCACCAGCAGAGATCTCACAGGGACGACCCATGAGCAGTTCTTC.

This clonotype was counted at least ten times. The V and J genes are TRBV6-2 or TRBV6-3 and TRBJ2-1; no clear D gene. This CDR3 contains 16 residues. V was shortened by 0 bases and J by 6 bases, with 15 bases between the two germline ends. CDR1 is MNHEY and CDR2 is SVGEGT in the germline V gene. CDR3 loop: CASSYSLPWARNEQFF. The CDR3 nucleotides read TGTGCCAGCAGTTACTCATTACCGTGGGCCCGCAATGAGCAGTTCTTC.

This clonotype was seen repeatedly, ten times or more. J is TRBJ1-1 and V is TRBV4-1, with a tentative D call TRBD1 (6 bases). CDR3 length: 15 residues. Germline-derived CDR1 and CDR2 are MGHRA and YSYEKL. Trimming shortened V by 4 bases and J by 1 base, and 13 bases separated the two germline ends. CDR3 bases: TGCGCCAGCAGCCCGAGACAGGTGGGGAACACTGAAGCTTTCTTT. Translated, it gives CASSPRQVGNTEAFF.

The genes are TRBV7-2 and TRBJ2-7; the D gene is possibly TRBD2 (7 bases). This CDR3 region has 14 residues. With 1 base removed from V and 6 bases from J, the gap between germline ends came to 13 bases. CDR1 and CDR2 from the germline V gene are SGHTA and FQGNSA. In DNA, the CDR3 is TGTGCCAGCAGCTTAGGGGGGGGCGGAATCGAGCAGTACTTC. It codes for CASSLGGGGIEQYF.

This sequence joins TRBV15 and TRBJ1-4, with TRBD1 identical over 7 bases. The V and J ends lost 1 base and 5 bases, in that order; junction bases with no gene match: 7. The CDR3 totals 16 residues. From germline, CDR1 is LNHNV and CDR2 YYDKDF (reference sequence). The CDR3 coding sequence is TGTGCCACCAGCAGAGTGTTTTCAGGGGGGAATGAAAAACTGTTTTTT. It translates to CATSRVFSGGNEKLFF.

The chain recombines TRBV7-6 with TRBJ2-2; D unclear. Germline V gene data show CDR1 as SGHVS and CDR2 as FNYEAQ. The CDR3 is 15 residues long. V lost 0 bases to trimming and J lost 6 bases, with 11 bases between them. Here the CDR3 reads CASSLAPDRPGELFF. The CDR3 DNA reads TGTGCCAGCAGCTTAGCTCCGGATCGGCCCGGGGAGCTGTTTTTT. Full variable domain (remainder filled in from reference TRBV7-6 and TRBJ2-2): GAGVSQSPRYKVTKRGQDVALRCDPISGHVSLYWYRQALGQGPEFLTYFNYEAQQDKSGLPNDRFSAERPEGSISTLTIQRTEQRDSAMYRCASSLAPDRPGELFFGEGSRLTVL.

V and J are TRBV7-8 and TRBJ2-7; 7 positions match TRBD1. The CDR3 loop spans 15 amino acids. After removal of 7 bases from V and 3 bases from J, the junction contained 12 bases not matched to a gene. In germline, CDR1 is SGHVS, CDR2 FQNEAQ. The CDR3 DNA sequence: TGTGCCAGCACCGTGGGCCCGGGACAGAGCTACGAGCAGTACTTC. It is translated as CASTVGPGQSYEQYF.

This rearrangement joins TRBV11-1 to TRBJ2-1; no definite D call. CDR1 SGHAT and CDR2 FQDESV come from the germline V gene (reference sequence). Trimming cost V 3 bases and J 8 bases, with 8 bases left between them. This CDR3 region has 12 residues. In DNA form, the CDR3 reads TGTGCCAGCAGCTTTGAGGCCGATGAGCAGTTCTTC. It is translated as CASSFEADEQFF.

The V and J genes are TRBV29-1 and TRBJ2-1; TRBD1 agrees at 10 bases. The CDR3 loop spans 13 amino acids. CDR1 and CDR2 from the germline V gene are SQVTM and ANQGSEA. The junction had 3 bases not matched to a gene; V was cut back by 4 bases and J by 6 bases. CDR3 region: CSVGDRGFNEQFF. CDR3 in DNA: TGCAGCGTTGGGGACAGGGGTTTCAATGAGCAGTTCTTC.

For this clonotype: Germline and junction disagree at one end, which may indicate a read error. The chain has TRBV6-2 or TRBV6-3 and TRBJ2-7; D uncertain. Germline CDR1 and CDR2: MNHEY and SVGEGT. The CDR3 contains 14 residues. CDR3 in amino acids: CASTRAFQSSEQYF. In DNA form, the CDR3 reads TGTGCCAGCACCCGGGCCTTCCAATCCTCCGAGCAGTACTTC.

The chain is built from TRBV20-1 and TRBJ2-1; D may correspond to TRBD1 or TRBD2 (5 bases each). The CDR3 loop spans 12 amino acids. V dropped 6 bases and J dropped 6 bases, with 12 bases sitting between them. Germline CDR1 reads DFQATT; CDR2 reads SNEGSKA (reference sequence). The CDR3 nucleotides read TGCAGTGCCCAGGGTGGGGGCAATGAGCAGTTCTTC. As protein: CSAQGGGNEQFF.

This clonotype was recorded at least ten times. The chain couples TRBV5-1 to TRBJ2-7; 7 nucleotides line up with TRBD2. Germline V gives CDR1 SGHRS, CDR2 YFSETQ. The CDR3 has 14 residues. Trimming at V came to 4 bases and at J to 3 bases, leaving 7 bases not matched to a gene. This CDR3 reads CASSTDPGGYEQYF. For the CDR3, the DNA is TGCGCCAGCAGCACGGACCCGGGAGGCTACGAGCAGTACTTC.

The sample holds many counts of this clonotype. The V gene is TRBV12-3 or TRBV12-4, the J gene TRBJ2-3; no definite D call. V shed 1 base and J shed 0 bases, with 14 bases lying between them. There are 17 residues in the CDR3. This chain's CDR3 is CASSLGSWLRSTDTQYF. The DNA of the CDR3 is TGTGCCAGCAGTTTAGGTAGTTGGCTTAGAAGCACAGATACGCAGTATTTT.

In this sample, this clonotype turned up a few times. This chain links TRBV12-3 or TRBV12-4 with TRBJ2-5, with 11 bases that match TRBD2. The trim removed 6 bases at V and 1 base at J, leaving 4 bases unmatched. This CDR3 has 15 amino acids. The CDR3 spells CASSLSGRAQETQYF. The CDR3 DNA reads TGTGCCAGCAGCCTTAGCGGGAGGGCCCAAGAGACCCAGTACTTC.

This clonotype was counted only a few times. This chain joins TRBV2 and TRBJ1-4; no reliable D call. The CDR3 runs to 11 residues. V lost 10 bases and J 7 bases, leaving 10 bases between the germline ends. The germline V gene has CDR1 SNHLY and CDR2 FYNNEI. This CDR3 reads CATLRGEKLFF. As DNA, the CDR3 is TGTGCCACCCTTAGAGGTGAAAAACTGTTTTTT. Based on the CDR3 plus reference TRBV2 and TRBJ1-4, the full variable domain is EPEVTQTPSHQVTQMGQEVILRCVPISNHLYFYWYRQILGQKVEFLVSFYNNEISEKSEIFDDQFSVERPDGSNFTLKIRSTKLEDSAMYFCATLRGEKLFFGSGTQLSVL.

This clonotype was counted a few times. This CDR3 reads CARVLADSGNEQFF. The CDR3 DNA sequence: TGTGCCAGGGTACTAGCGGATTCAGGCAATGAGCAGTTCTTC. V gene TRBV11-2 combines with J gene TRBJ2-1; 8 nucleotides match TRBD2. The CDR3 extends over 14 amino acids. From germline, CDR1 is SGHAT and CDR2 FQNNGV. Germline trimming cut 9 bases from V and 6 bases from J; bases unmatched to any gene: 10.

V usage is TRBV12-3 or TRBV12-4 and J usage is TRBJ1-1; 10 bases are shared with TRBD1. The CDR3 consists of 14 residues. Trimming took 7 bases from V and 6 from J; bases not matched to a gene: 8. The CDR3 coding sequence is TGTGCCAGCATACCGACAGGGGGCTGGTCTGAAGCTTTCTTT. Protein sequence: CASIPTGGWSEAFF.

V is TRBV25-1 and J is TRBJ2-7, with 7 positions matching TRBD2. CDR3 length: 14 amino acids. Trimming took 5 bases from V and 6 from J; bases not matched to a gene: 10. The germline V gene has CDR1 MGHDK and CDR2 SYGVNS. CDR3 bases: TGTGCCAGCAGTCCCCTGGGGGGGGATTTCGAGCAGTACTTC. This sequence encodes CASSPLGGDFEQYF.

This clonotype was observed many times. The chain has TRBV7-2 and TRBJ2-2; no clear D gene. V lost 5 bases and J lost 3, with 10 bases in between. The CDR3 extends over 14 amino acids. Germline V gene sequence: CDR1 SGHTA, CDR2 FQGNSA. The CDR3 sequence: CASSPTWYTGELFF. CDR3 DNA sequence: TGTGCCAGCAGCCCCACTTGGTACACCGGGGAGCTGTTTTTT.

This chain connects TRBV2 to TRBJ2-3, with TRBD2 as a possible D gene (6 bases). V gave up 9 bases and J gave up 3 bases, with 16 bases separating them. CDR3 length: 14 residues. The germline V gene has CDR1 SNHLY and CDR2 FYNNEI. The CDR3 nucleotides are TGTGCCAGGGGGACGGGACTGGAGACAGATACGCAGTATTTT. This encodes CARGTGLETDTQYF.

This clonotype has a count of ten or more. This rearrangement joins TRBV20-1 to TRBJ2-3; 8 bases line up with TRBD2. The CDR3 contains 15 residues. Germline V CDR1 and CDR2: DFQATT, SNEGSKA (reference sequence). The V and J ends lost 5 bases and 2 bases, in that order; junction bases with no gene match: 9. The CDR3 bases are TGCAGTGCTGGCCGGGGGGGCCGGCCCACAGATACGCAGTATTTT. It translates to CSAGRGGRPTDTQYF.

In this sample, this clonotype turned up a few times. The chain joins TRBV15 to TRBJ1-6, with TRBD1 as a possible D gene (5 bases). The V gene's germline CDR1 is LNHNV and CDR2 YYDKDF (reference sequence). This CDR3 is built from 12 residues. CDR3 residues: CASGRDNSPLHF. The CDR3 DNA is TGTGCATCGGGCAGGGATAATTCACCCCTCCACTTT.